This TCR beta chain was captured in a study of T cells after yellow fever vaccination. Findings and caveats of the study: Reappearing after the booster were most of the clones from primary vaccination (less than 97% CD4, 70% to 90% CD8). Abundant contaminating clonotypes from the bulk population could appear in FACS-sorted repertoires.

Conversion of TCR transcripts into cDNA relied on 5'RACE template switching, which added a universal primer site and UMIs. TCRdb processed the 5' RACE reads anew with MiXCR; each CDR3 protein has one entry. The table includes hundreds of thousands of distinct CDR3 sequences, roughly 3.5% detected once. There are many counts of this clonotype. Its specificity is not known. Sequencing was performed on PBMCs, taken on the day of the yellow fever booster vaccination. This sequence was found in a man younger than 35 who received the YFV17D yellow fever vaccine.

The CDR3 loop reads CASSYPAGAFTGELFF. The CDR3 DNA sequence: TGTGCCAGCAGTTACCCAGCGGGGGCGTTCACCGGGGAGCTGTTTTTT. The chain is built from TRBV6-2 or TRBV6-3 and TRBJ2-2; 8 bases are a match to TRBD2. Germline V lookup: CDR1 MNHEY, CDR2 SVGEGT. The J segment lost 4 bases and the V segment lost 2 bases, leaving 6 bases of the junction unmatched. The CDR3 sequence is 16 residues long.